The entry below describes one TCR beta chain. The read halts 3 residues ahead of the CDR3 end, with the missing end drawn from the germline J gene. This sample was included in a study of T cells in women clearing cervical HPV infection. This CDR3 contains 15 residues. Trimming cost V 0 bases and J 7 bases; bases outside gene matches: 4. Germline-derived CDR1 and CDR2 are GTSNPN and SVGIG (reference sequence). The data were produced by immunoSEQ multiplex PCR, yet TCRdb's version contains in-frame clones alone and is incomplete. The table for this sample gives roughly 20,000 clones. The sequenced sample consisted of blood buffy coat. This clonotype was obtained from a woman aged 18 to 69 with a cervical HPV16 infection that either progressed to CIN3+ or cleared (not recorded which). This rearrangement joins TRBV30 to TRBJ1-6, with TRBD1 matching 9 bases. Incomplete CDR3 DNA: TGTGCCTGGAGTGTCCGACAGGGGGGCAATTCACCC. Its protein is CAWSVRQGGNSP. In full, the CDR3 reads CAWSVRQGGNSPLHF.